This T cell receptor beta chain was captured by sequencing in a study of CD8+CD57+ T cells in acquired aplastic anemia. Turning to the study itself: CD4+ and CD8+ cells, once sorted, gave DNA averaging about 3 ug. In CD4+ cells, healthy donors produced an average of approximately 11 million reads.

This clonotype came up a few times. The target antigen is unknown. General study points: No significant patient-versus-control difference appeared in CD8+ Simpson's diversity.

Profiling of TCR beta VDJ combinations and CDR3 sequences used genomic DNA as template. MiXCR was run by TCRdb on the reads, yielding one entry per CDR3 protein. The profile shows about 210,000 distinct CDR3 sequences, about 37% of them singletons. The V and J ends lost 7 bases and 8 bases, in that order; junction bases with no gene match: 12. The CDR3 covers 14 residues. The germline V gene encodes CDR1 MNHNS and CDR2 SASEGT. The rearrangement links TRBV6-1 to TRBJ1-2; 8 bases are a match to TRBD1. Sequencing was done on a sample of sorted CD4+, CD8+, or CD8+CD57+ T cells (not recorded which) from PBMCs. The clonotype comes from a human donor in good health, serving as a control. The CDR3 nucleotides read TGTGCCAGCAACGCCGGGACAGGCCCGGGGGGCTACACCTTC. Its translation: CASNAGTGPGGYTF.